This T cell receptor (beta chain) was sequenced in a study of T cell repertoires in cytomegalovirus infection. Trimming removed 6 bases from V and 11 bases from J, with 23 bases in between. The CDR3 is 14 residues long. TCRdb recomputed calls from the reads with MiXCR, one row per CDR3 protein. The profile covers over 100,000 distinct CDR3 sequences, with around 10% appearing a single time and about 32% taken by the ten largest. The table lists this clonotype with many counts. Its matching antigen is unknown. The clonotype originates from a human donor in good health (CMV status not recorded). Some clones in this sample may be carry-over from other donors' samples. The chain recombines TRBV12-3 or TRBV12-4 with TRBJ2-7; no reliable D call. The sequenced sample was PBMCs, sequenced either directly or after in vitro stimulation (not recorded which). The CDR3 region is CASRQTMQASRKYF. In DNA, the CDR3 is TGTGCCAGCAGGCAAACCATGCAGGCCTCGAGAAAGTACTTC.